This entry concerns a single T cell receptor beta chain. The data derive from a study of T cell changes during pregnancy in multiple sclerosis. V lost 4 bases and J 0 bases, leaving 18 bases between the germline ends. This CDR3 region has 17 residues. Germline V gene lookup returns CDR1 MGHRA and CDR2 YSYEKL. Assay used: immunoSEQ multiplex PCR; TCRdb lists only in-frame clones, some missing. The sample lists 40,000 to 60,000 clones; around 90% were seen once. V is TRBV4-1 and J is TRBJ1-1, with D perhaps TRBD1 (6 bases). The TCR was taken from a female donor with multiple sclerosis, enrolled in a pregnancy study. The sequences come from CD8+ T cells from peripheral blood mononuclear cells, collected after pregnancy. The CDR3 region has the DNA TGCGCCAGCAGCCCCAGAAACTTACAGGGTATGAACACTGAAGCTTTCTTT. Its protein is CASSPRNLQGMNTEAFF.